The subject of this entry is one T cell receptor (beta chain). This sample is part of a study of brain T cells in children with intractable seizures. This CDR3 spans 16 amino acids. From germline, CDR1 is SGHTA and CDR2 FQGTGA. V lost 1 base, J lost 6 bases, and 16 bases lay in between. Here immunoSEQ multiplex PCR was the method, and the copy in TCRdb shows in-frame clones only, minus some. The table has over 95,000 clones, approximately 94% seen once. The chain couples TRBV7-3 to TRBJ1-3; the D gene is possibly TRBD1 (6 bases). The TCR was taken from a boy under three years old with hemimegalencephaly and intractable seizures. The sequencing here drew on peripheral blood, taken at surgery. In DNA, the CDR3 is TGTGCCAGCAGCTTAAAATCCCTCAAGGGGGAAAACACCATATATTTT. Translation gives CASSLKSLKGENTIYF.